These T cell receptor beta chains were read from a single sample in a study of beta chain features in type 1 diabetes. Profiling relied on immunoSEQ multiplex PCR, and the TCRdb table lists in-frame clones only, not all of them. Of over 300,000 clones listed, roughly a tenth are singletons. Input material: central memory CD4+ T cells from blood. Receptors were obtained from a man aged 30 to 45 with type 1 diabetes. CDR3s include the opening cysteine and the closing phenylalanine or tryptophan. Each record gives: V gene, clone size, J gene, D gene, CDR3 DNA, CDR3 protein. D genes are given only for firm matches. Where a row states a size, it is once, few, many or the class of an expanded clone; other rows omit it.

>TRBV7-9|.|TRBJ2-7|.
TGTGCCAGCAGCCGGACGGGACGGTCCTACGAGCAGTACTTC
CASSRTGRSYEQYF
>TRBV6-5|.|TRBJ1-1|TRBD1
TGTGCCAGCATTTACCTGGGACAGGGTGAAGCTTTCTTT
CASIYLGQGEAFF
>TRBV7-2|.|TRBJ1-2|.
TGTGCCAGCAGCTACGACAGCGGGGAATTGAATGGCTACACCTTC
CASSYDSGELNGYTF
>TRBV7-8|.|TRBJ2-7|TRBD1
TGTGCCAGCAGCTTAGTCCAACCGGGACAGGGGCAGTACGAGCAGTACTTC
CASSLVQPGQGQYEQYF
>TRBV6-6|many|TRBJ2-1|TRBD2
TGTGCCAGCAGCGCTCCCGGGACTAGCGAGCAGCAGTTCTTC
CASSAPGTSEQQFF
>TRBV2|.|TRBJ2-5|.
TGTGCCAGCAGACCAGTAGAAGAGACCCAGTACTTC
CASRPVEETQYF
>TRBV9|few|TRBJ2-5|.
TGTGCCAGCAGCTTTAGGGCCCGAGAGACCCAGTACTTC
CASSFRARETQYF
>TRBV5-4|.|TRBJ2-3|TRBD1
TGTGCCAGCACCCTCTGGGACAGCTACACAGATACGCAGTATTTT
CASTLWDSYTDTQYF
>TRBV19|many|TRBJ1-1|.
TGTGCCAGTAGGTTACAACTGAACACTGAAGCTTTCTTT
CASRLQLNTEAFF
>TRBV5-1|.|TRBJ1-1|.
TGCGCCAGCAGCTTGGTCGAGGGCAAGAACACTGAAGCTTTCTTT
CASSLVEGKNTEAFF
>TRBV7-2|few|TRBJ2-5|TRBD1
TGTGCCAGCAGCAACACAGGGGGCCTAAGAGAGACCCAGTACTTC
CASSNTGGLRETQYF
>TRBV5-1|.|TRBJ1-1|TRBD1
TGCGCCAGCAGCTTGGCCGGGACAGGGCCGAACACTGAAGCTTTCTTT
CASSLAGTGPNTEAFF
>TRBV5-6|.|TRBJ1-4|.
TGTGCCAGCAGCCTGGACACGGCGGACGAAAAACTGTTTTTT
CASSLDTADEKLFF
>TRBV5-5|few|TRBJ2-7|.
TGTGCCAGCAGGCCCCAGGGGCCGTACGAGCAGTACTTC
CASRPQGPYEQYF
>TRBV21-1|few|TRBJ2-5|.
TGTGCCAGCAGGAGGTACCAAGAGACCCAGTACTTC
CASRRYQETQYF
>TRBV30|few|TRBJ2-5|.
TGTGCCTGGAGTAAACTGGAAAAAGGAGAGACCCAGTACTTC
CAWSKLEKGETQYF
>TRBV6-5|few|TRBJ2-3|.
TGTGCCAGCAGTTACAGGGGGGTAGCAGATACGCAGTATTTT
CASSYRGVADTQYF
>TRBV4-3|.|TRBJ2-5|.
TGCGCCAGCAGCCAGTCCTCGGACAGCCAAGAGACCCAGTACTTC
CASSQSSDSQETQYF
>TRBV9|.|TRBJ1-2|.
TGTGCCAGCAGCTCCCAAACAGGGAGAGGTGGCTACACCTTC
CASSSQTGRGGYTF
>TRBV10-3|few|TRBJ2-1|.
TGTGCCATCAGTGATTCACGAGCCTCAGACTCCTACAATGAGCAGTTCTTC
CAISDSRASDSYNEQFF
>TRBV7-2|few|TRBJ2-1|.
TGTGCCAGCAGAACTATTTCTGAGGGGGACGAGCAGTTCTTC
CASRTISEGDEQFF
>TRBV28|.|TRBJ1-6|TRBD1
TGTGCCAGCAGTTCAGAGGACAGGGTTTCACCCCTCCACTTT
CASSSEDRVSPLHF
>TRBV4-1|many|TRBJ2-1|.
TGCGCCAGCAGCCAAGACGCTGGCGGCAATGAGCAGTTCTTC
CASSQDAGGNEQFF
>TRBV9|few|TRBJ1-4|TRBD1
TGTGCCAGCAGCCACGGACAGGGTGGAACTAATGAAAAACTGTTTTTT
CASSHGQGGTNEKLFF
>TRBV25-1|few|TRBJ2-7|.
TGTGCCAGCAGTGAATATTCTTCCGGATACGAGCAGTACTTC
CASSEYSSGYEQYF
>TRBV20-1|few|TRBJ2-7|TRBD1
TGCAGTGCTGGGACAGGGTGGATGCAGTACTTC
CSAGTGWMQYF
>TRBV5-1|.|TRBJ1-2|TRBD1
TGCGCCAGCAGCTTCTCCGGGACAGGTGATGGCTACACCTTC
CASSFSGTGDGYTF
>TRBV2|.|TRBJ2-5|.
TGTGCCAGCAGTGAATCCCGTGAATGGGGGACCCAGTACTTC
CASSESREWGTQYF
>TRBV20-1|.|TRBJ1-2|.
TGCAGTGCTCCGAGGTCTTATGGCTACACCTTC
CSAPRSYGYTF
>TRBV11-2|few|TRBJ2-7|TRBD1
TGTGCCAGCAGCGTACGAAGGGGACAGGGGATGGATTACGAGCAGTACTTC
CASSVRRGQGMDYEQYF
>TRBV11-2|.|TRBJ1-2|.
TGTGCCAGCAGCTGGGAAGGGAATGGCTACACCTTC
CASSWEGNGYTF
>TRBV6-6|few|TRBJ1-2|TRBD1
TGTGCCAGCAGTCCGGACAGGATGGGCACCTTC
CASSPDRMGTF
>TRBV30|many|TRBJ2-6|.
TGTGCCTGGAGTCTAGACAGCTCTGGGGCCAACGTCCTGACTTTC
CAWSLDSSGANVLTF
>TRBV29-1|.|TRBJ2-5|.
TGCAGCGTTGAATCCAGTCTCCTAAAAGAGACCCAGTACTTC
CSVESSLLKETQYF
>TRBV25-1|many|TRBJ1-1|TRBD1
TGTGCCAGCTTAAGTACAGGGGGGAGAGCTTTCTTT
CASLSTGGRAFF
>TRBV7-9|many|TRBJ2-7|.
TGTGCCAGCAGCAATCACGGGTACGAGCAGTACTTC
CASSNHGYEQYF
>TRBV11-2|.|TRBJ2-1|TRBD2
TGTGCCAGCAGCTCCACTAGCGACGGCGATGAGCAGTTCTTC
CASSSTSDGDEQFF
>TRBV15|.|TRBJ2-1|.
TGTGCCACCAGCGCCCTACTGGACAATGAGCAGTTCTTC
CATSALLDNEQFF
>TRBV5-1|.|TRBJ2-1|TRBD2
TGCGCCAGCCGCCAACTAGCGGGGGGCTTCAATGAGCAGTTCTTC
CASRQLAGGFNEQFF
>TRBV7-2|few|TRBJ2-7|.
TGTGCCAGCAGCTTTCGGACACCAGCCTACGAGCAGTACTTC
CASSFRTPAYEQYF
>TRBV30|few|TRBJ2-3|TRBD2
TGTGCCTGGAGATGGCGGGGGGGCGCAGATACGCAGTATTTT
CAWRWRGGADTQYF
>TRBV14|few|TRBJ1-2|.
TGTGCCAGCAGCCCCCCCGGGACAAATATCTATGGCTACACCTTC
CASSPPGTNIYGYTF
>TRBV5-1|.|TRBJ2-1|.
TGCGCCAGCAGCTTGGTGGGGGCCGATTACAATGAGCAGTTCTTC
CASSLVGADYNEQFF
>TRBV29-1|few|TRBJ2-6|.
TGCAGCGTTGTTCCGGGGGCCGGGGCCAACGTCCTGACTTTC
CSVVPGAGANVLTF
>TRBV28|few|TRBJ1-3|.
TGTGCCAGCAGTATCGAAGGCACCATATATTTT
CASSIEGTIYF
>TRBV9|.|TRBJ1-6|.
TGTGCCAGCAGTCCGAGCTCCTATAATTCACCCCTCCACTTT
CASSPSSYNSPLHF
>TRBV7-9|.|TRBJ2-1|.
TGTGCCAGCAGCCGGACAGATTCATACAATGAGCAGTTCTTC
CASSRTDSYNEQFF
>TRBV28|few|TRBJ1-2|TRBD1
TGTGCCAGCAGCGTACAGGGGCCTCTCCACTATGGCTACACCTTC
CASSVQGPLHYGYTF
>TRBV5-6|few|TRBJ2-7|.
TGTGCCAGCAGCCCAGCGGATAGGTACGAGCAGTACTTC
CASSPADRYEQYF
>TRBV7-2|.|TRBJ2-3|.
TGTGCCAGCACCCCATTCGGGGGGCTTACAGATACGCAGTATTTT
CASTPFGGLTDTQYF
>TRBV29-1|.|TRBJ2-7|.
TGCAGCGGTGAGGGGGGCTTACAGGGAACCGAGCAGTACTTC
CSGEGGLQGTEQYF
>TRBV23-1|many|TRBJ1-1|.
TGCGCCAGCAGTCACCCGAACACTGAAGCTTTCTTT
CASSHPNTEAFF
>TRBV7-9|few|TRBJ1-1|.
TGTGCCAGCACCTTAGCTGGCACTGAAGCTTTCTTT
CASTLAGTEAFF
>TRBV7-2|.|TRBJ2-2|.
TGTGCCAGCAGCTCCACATTCAGGGGCGGAGCGAACACCGGGGAGCTGTTTTTT
CASSSTFRGGANTGELFF